These 9 T cell receptor beta chains originate from one sample sequenced in a study of CD8 T cells in Susac syndrome. An input of roughly 0.5 to 1 ug of RNA was subjected to reverse transcription using random hexamers. TCRdb reanalysed the immunoSEQ multiplex PCR reads using MiXCR and keeps one entry per CDR3 protein. The data hold around 170,000 distinct CDR3 sequences, with roughly 95% observed a single time. The sequenced material came from CD4+ T cells from PBMCs. These receptors were obtained from a human donor with Susac syndrome.

J is TRBJ1-2 and V is TRBV20-1; D remains ambiguous. The CDR3 runs to 13 residues. The germline CDR1 and CDR2 sequences are DFQATT and SNEGSKA (reference sequence). V was pared by 5 bases and J by 4 bases, with 14 bases between. CDR3 loop: CSAPEGYGYGYTF. The CDR3 nucleotides are TGCAGTGCTCCCGAGGGCTATGGCTATGGCTACACCTTC.

This rearrangement joins TRBV30 to TRBJ2-7, with D hard to call. Trimming shortened V by 0 bases and J by 6 bases, and 9 bases separated the two germline ends. The CDR3 has 12 residues. Germline values: CDR1 GTSNPN, CDR2 SVGIG (reference sequence). The CDR3 nucleotides are TGTGCCTGGAGTGTAGGGCTTTTCGAGCAGTACTTC. Its translation: CAWSVGLFEQYF.

The chain couples TRBV2 to TRBJ2-2; D is unclear. The CDR3 spans 16 residues. Germline V gene data show CDR1 as SNHLY and CDR2 as FYNNEI. Trimming took off 3 bases at V and 6 bases at J, with 17 bases between the two ends. The CDR3 sequence: CASSEVRKDVAGELFF. CDR3 sequence (DNA): TGTGCCAGCAGTGAGGTTCGCAAAGACGTTGCCGGGGAGCTGTTTTTT.

J is TRBJ1-1 and V is TRBV29-1, with D maybe TRBD1 (6 bases). V was clipped by 6 bases and J by 4 bases, with 12 bases between them. The CDR3 has 12 residues. Germline V gene lookup returns CDR1 SQVTM and CDR2 ANQGSEA. The CDR3 sequence: CSVRGYPTEAFF. CDR3 in DNA: TGCAGCGTGAGGGGGTACCCCACTGAAGCTTTCTTT. Full variable domain (rest looked up from reference TRBV29-1 and TRBJ1-1): SAVISQKPSRDICQRGTSLTIQCQVDSQVTMMFWYRQQPGQSLTLIATANQGSEATYESGFVIDKFPISRPNLTFSTLTVSNMSPEDSSIYLCSVRGYPTEAFFGQGTRLTVV.

The CDR3 region has the DNA TGTGCCAGCAGTTTGGCGGGACCAAAAGAGACCCAGTACTTC. Translated, it gives CASSLAGPKETQYF. The chain has TRBV28 and TRBJ2-5; TRBD2 might be the D (6 bases). CDR1 is MDHEN and CDR2 is SYDVKM in the germline V gene. V was shortened by 3 bases and J by 3 bases, with 11 bases between the two germline ends. The CDR3 length is 14 residues.

This sequence joins TRBV12-3 or TRBV12-4 and TRBJ1-2, with no clear D. The CDR3 loop spans 16 amino acids. The germline V and J ends were trimmed by 6 bases and 4 bases, with 21 bases remaining between them. CDR3 sequence (DNA): TGTGCCAGCAGCCCCTCGGGCGAGTTGCGCTTCTATGGCTACACCTTC. Translating it yields CASSPSGELRFYGYTF.

The chain combines TRBV20-1 with TRBJ1-1, with 10 bases that match TRBD1. The germline V gene has CDR1 DFQATT and CDR2 SNEGSKA (reference sequence). This CDR3 contains 14 residues. The V segment lost 0 bases and the J segment 4 bases; nucleotides outside the gene matches: 2. DNA of the CDR3: TGCAGTGCTAGAGAGGGACAGGGGCCCACTGAAGCTTTCTTT. The encoded protein is CSAREGQGPTEAFF.

This chain links TRBV4-2 with TRBJ1-1; D unclear. The CDR3 loop spans 17 amino acids. V lost 1 base and J 5 bases, leaving 20 bases between the germline ends. Germline V gives CDR1 LGHNA, CDR2 YNFKEQ. Here the CDR3 DNA reads TGTGCCAGCAGCCAAGTTTCGGCAAACAGTTTGGGGACTGAAGCTTTCTTT. Protein: CASSQVSANSLGTEAFF.

The chain is built from TRBV3-1 and TRBJ1-1; D not resolved. Trimming took off 1 base at V and 2 bases at J, with 5 bases between the two ends. Germline CDR1 LGHDT, CDR2 YNNKEL (reference sequence). The CDR3 totals 13 residues. CDR3 coding DNA: TGTGCCAGCAGCCAAGTCAGAAACACTGAAGCTTTCTTT. This sequence encodes CASSQVRNTEAFF. Full variable domain (remainder filled in from reference TRBV3-1 and TRBJ1-1): DTAVSQTPKYLVTQMGNDKSIKCEQNLGHDTMYWYKQDSKKFLKIMFSYNNKELIINETVPNRFSPKSPDKAHLNLHINSLELGDSAVYFCASSQVRNTEAFFGQGTRLTVV.